Below, 15 T cell receptor beta chains from the same sample are listed, as sequenced in a study of beta chain features in type 1 diabetes. As every portion of the isolated RNA was reverse transcribed, the sequencing read expressed TCRB transcripts. Generated by immunoSEQ multiplex PCR, the TCRdb table keeps only in-frame clones and is missing some. In the table there are fewer than 500,000 clones, 11% to 15% of which are singletons. What was sequenced was naive CD4+ T cells from blood. The receptor set was obtained from a man aged 25 to 40 in good health.

This chain connects TRBV2 to TRBJ2-7; D assignment may be TRBD1 or TRBD2 (5 bases each). Germline V gene data show CDR1 as SNHLY and CDR2 as FYNNEI. The CDR3 consists of 13 residues. The V end was cut by 7 bases, the J end by 2 bases, with 12 bases between. Here the CDR3 DNA reads TGTGCCAGCATCCGGGACGTCGCCTACGAGCAGTACTTC. The encoded protein is CASIRDVAYEQYF.

This clone was observed a few times. The chain is built from TRBV5-4 and TRBJ2-5, with D perhaps matching TRBD1 (6 bases). Germline assignment: CDR1 SGHNT and CDR2 YYREEE (reference sequence). The CDR3 runs 14 residues. V was trimmed by 4 bases and J by 1 base, leaving 11 bases between them. The CDR3 DNA follows: TGTGCCAGCAGCCGTTCGGACAGCCAAGAGACCCAGTACTTC. It yields the protein CASSRSDSQETQYF.

This chain joins TRBV5-4 and TRBJ1-2; tentative D call: TRBD1 (5 bases). The CDR3 is 13 residues long. Trimming stripped 1 base from V and 6 bases from J, with 10 bases between. Germline lookup yields CDR1 SGHNT and CDR2 YYREEE (reference sequence). The CDR3 loop reads CASSLSQGNGYTF. The CDR3 coding sequence is TGTGCCAGCAGCTTGAGTCAGGGTAATGGCTACACCTTC.

In this sample, this clone turned up a few times. The chain recombines TRBV5-4 with TRBJ1-4; D gene unclear. Germline V gives CDR1 SGHNT, CDR2 YYREEE (reference sequence). V was clipped by 1 base and J by 8 bases, with 9 bases between them. The CDR3 consists of 13 residues. Here the CDR3 reads CASSLSGSEKLFF. The CDR3 nucleotides read TGTGCCAGCAGCTTGTCGGGTTCAGAAAAACTGTTTTTT.

The J gene is TRBJ2-3, the V gene TRBV4-3, with 7 bases fitting TRBD2. V was clipped by 1 base and J by 1 base; unmatched bases: 5. Germline V gene lookup returns CDR1 LGHNA and CDR2 YSLEER. The CDR3 runs to 16 residues. CDR3 DNA: TGCGCCAGCAGCCAAGTCGGGCTAGCGGGCACAGATACGCAGTATTTT. The encoded protein is CASSQVGLAGTDTQYF.

This clone was picked up a small number of times. The rearrangement joins TRBV10-1 to TRBJ2-7; either TRBD1 or TRBD2 may supply D (6 bases each). The ends were cut back, 7 bases at V and 2 bases at J, with 27 bases in the middle. The germline V gene encodes CDR1 WNHNN and CDR2 SYGVQD (reference sequence). This CDR3 is built from 18 residues. The CDR3 here is CASIMRTNRATRTYEQYV. The CDR3 nucleotides are TGCGCCAGCATCATGAGGACAAACAGGGCGACTAGGACCTACGAGCAGTACGTC.

A few counts support this clone. The sample contains more than one DNA sequence encoding this CDR3. The V call is TRBV18, the J call TRBJ2-5, with 10 bases fitting TRBD2. Looked up from germline, CDR1 is KGHSH and CDR2 is LQKENI. This CDR3 is 16 amino acids long. Unmatched junction bases numbered 3, after V lost 1 base and J lost 1 base. CDR3 sequence: CASSPLAGGTQETQYF. The CDR3 DNA reads TGTGCCAGCTCACCACTAGCGGGGGGCACCCAAGAGACCCAGTACTTC.

V and J are TRBV18 and TRBJ1-1; D possibly corresponds to TRBD1 (5 bases). The CDR3 loop spans 13 amino acids. Trimming removed 6 bases from V and 0 bases from J, with 8 bases in between. Germline CDR1 KGHSH, CDR2 LQKENI. CDR3 sequence: CASSGTMNTEAFF. DNA for the CDR3: TGTGCCAGCTCCGGGACGATGAACACTGAAGCTTTCTTT.

Comments on this clone: This CDR3 is also generated by other DNA sequences in the sample. This CDR3 is CASSRGETQYF. CDR3 DNA: TGTGCCAGCAGTCGTGGGGAGACCCAGTACTTC. The chain has TRBV6-5 and TRBJ2-5, with D hard to call. CDR1 is MNHEY and CDR2 is SVGAGI in the germline V gene. The CDR3 has 11 amino acids. The V end lost 5 bases, the J end lost 5 bases, and 6 bases lay between the germline ends.

This chain uses TRBV7-9 with TRBJ2-2; no definite D call. V was pared by 10 bases and J by 4 bases, with 16 bases between. From germline, CDR1 is SEHNR and CDR2 FQNEAQ (reference sequence). This CDR3 has 14 amino acids. The CDR3 loop reads CAIIRGYLTGELFF. In nucleotides, the CDR3 is TGTGCCATTATTCGTGGGTATCTCACCGGGGAGCTGTTTTTT.

This clone was counted between two and nine times. CDR3 coding DNA: TGTGCCAGCACGTCATTTAGGCCGAGCCAAGAGACCCAGTACTTC. Amino acid sequence: CASTSFRPSQETQYF. This chain uses TRBV9 with TRBJ2-5; D is ambiguous. The V and J ends lost 6 bases and 1 base respectively, with 16 bases between them. CDR3 size: 15 residues. Germline values: CDR1 SGDLS, CDR2 YYNGEE.

This clone was seen only a few times. V usage is TRBV27 and J usage is TRBJ2-7; TRBD1 agrees at 9 bases. Germline assignment: CDR1 MNHEY and CDR2 SMNVEV (reference sequence). The CDR3 spans 13 residues. Trimming cost V 8 bases and J 4 bases; bases outside gene matches: 6. The CDR3 nucleotides are TGTGCCAGCGCCTGGGACAGGGAGTACGAGCAGTACGTC. It yields the protein CASAWDREYEQYV.

The chain is built from TRBV9 and TRBJ2-1, with D perhaps TRBD2 (5 bases). The V end was cut by 1 base, the J end by 5 bases, with 7 bases between. Germline V gives CDR1 SGDLS, CDR2 YYNGEE. This CDR3 is built from 13 residues. This CDR3 reads CASSVWRDNEQFF. The CDR3 region has the DNA TGTGCCAGCAGCGTATGGCGGGACAATGAGCAGTTCTTC.

The chain joins TRBV7-2 to TRBJ2-7; D not resolved. V was clipped by 1 base and J by 2 bases, with 9 bases between them. The CDR3 runs to 14 residues. Looked up from germline, CDR1 is SGHTA and CDR2 is FQGNSA. CDR3 coding DNA: TGTGCCAGCAGCTTAGGTTGGGGTGCCTACGAGCAGTACTTC. Its protein product is CASSLGWGAYEQYF.

In its sample, this clone was seen a few times. The V gene is TRBV19, the J gene TRBJ2-1, with 8 bases matching TRBD1. V shed 1 base, J shed 4 bases, and the junction held 3 bases outside the gene matches. The CDR3 covers 15 residues. CDR1 is LNHDA, CDR2 SQIVND, per germline (reference sequence). The CDR3 nucleotides read TGTGCCAGTAGTATAGGACAGGGGCAATACAATGAGCAGTTCTTC. Amino acid sequence: CASSIGQGQYNEQFF.